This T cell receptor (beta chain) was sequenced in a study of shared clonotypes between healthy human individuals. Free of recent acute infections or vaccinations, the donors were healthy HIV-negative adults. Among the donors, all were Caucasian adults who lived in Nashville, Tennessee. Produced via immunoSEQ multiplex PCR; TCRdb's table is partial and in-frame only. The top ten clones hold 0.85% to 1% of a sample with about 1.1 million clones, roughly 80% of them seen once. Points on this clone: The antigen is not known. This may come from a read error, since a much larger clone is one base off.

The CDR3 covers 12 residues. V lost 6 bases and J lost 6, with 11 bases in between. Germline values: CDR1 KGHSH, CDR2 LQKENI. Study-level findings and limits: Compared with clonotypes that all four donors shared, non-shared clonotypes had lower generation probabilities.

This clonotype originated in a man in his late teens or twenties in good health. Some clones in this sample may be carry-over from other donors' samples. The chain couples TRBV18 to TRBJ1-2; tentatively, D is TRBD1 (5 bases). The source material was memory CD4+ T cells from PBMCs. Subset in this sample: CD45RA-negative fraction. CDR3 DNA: TGTGCCAGCTCGCGGGTCAGGGATGGCTACACCTTC. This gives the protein CASSRVRDGYTF.